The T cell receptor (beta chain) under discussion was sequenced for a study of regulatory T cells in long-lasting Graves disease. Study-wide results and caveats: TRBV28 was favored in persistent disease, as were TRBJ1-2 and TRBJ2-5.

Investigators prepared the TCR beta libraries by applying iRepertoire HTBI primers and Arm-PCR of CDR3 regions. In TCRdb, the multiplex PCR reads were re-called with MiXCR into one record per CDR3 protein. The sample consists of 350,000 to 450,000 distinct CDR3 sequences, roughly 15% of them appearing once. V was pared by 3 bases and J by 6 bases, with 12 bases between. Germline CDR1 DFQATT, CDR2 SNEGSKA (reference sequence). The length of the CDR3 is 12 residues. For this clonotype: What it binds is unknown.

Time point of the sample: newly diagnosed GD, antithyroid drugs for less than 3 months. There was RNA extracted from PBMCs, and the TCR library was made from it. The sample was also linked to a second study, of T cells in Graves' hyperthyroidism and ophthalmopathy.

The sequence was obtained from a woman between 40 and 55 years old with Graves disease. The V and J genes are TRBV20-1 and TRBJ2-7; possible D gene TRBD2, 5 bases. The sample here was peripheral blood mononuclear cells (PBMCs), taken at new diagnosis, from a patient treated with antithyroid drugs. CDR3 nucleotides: TGCAGTGCTAGGTCTGAGGGCGGCGAGCAGTACTTC. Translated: CSARSEGGEQYF.